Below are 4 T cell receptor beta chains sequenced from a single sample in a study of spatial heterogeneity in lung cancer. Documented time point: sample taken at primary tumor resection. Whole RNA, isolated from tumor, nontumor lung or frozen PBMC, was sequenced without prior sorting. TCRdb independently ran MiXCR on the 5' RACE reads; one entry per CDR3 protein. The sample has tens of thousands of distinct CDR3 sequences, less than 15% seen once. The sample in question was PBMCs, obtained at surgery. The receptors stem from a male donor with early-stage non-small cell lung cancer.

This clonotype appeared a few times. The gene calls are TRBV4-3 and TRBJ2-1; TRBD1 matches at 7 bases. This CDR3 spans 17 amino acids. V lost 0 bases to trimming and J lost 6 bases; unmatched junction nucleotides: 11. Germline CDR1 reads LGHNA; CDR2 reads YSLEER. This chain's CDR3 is CASSQDFRGGPSNEQFF. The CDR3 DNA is TGCGCCAGCAGCCAAGATTTTCGAGGGGGCCCGAGCAATGAGCAGTTCTTC.

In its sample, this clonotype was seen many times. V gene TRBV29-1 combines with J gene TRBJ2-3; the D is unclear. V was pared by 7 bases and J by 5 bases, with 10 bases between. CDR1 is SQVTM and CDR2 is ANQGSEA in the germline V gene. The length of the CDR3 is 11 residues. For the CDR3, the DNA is TGCAGCGCCTCCAATGAAGATACGCAGTATTTT. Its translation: CSASNEDTQYF.

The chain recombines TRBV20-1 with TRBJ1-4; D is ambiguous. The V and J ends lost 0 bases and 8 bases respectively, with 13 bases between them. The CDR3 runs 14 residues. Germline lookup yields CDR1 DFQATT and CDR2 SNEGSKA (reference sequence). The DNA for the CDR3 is TGCAGTGCTAGAGATGGGAACGGAGGAGAAAAACTGTTTTTT. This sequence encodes CSARDGNGGEKLFF.

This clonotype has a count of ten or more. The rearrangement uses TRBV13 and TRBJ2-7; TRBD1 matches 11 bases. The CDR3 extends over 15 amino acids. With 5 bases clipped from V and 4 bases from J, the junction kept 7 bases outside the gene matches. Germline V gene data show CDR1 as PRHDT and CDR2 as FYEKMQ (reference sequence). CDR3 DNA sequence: TGTGCCAGCAGCCCGGACAGGGGGCGCAGGTACGAGCAGTACTTC. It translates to CASSPDRGRRYEQYF.